Listed below are T cell receptor beta chains from one sample, sequenced in a study of vaccination and CD4 T cells after COVID-19. These receptors have no known antigen. MiXCR, run by TCRdb on the PCR reads, gives a single entry per CDR3 protein. The data hold 20,000 to 25,000 distinct CDR3 sequences, with under 65% observed a single time. The specimen comprised CD4+ T cells from blood, cultured in vitro, sampled after SARS-CoV-2 vaccination. The receptors come from a human donor who received a COVID-19 vaccine. Each CDR3 is given with its conserved first and last residue. A D gene is named only where the DNA matches it firmly. Clone size is shown for a subset of rows, as once, few, many or a class of expanded clone.

J gene: TRBJ2-5; V gene: TRBV6-2/TRBV6-3; clone size: NA; D gene: NA; CDR3 protein: CASSSSVETQYF; CDR3 DNA: TGTGCCAGCAGTTCGTCCGTAGAGACCCAGTACTTC
J gene: TRBJ1-2; V gene: TRBV20-1; clone size: NA; D gene: TRBD1; CDR3 protein: CSAPTGTVNYGYTF; CDR3 DNA: TGCAGTGCTCCAACCGGGACAGTTAACTATGGCTACACCTTC
J gene: TRBJ1-2; V gene: TRBV14; clone size: NA; D gene: NA; CDR3 protein: CASSQEGRAGYTF; CDR3 DNA: TGTGCCAGCAGCCAAGAGGGACGTGCCGGCTACACCTTC
J gene: TRBJ1-3; V gene: TRBV25-1; clone size: NA; D gene: NA; CDR3 protein: CASSVGNTIYF; CDR3 DNA: TGTGCCAGCTCTGTCGGAAACACCATATATTTT
J gene: TRBJ2-7; V gene: TRBV15; clone size: NA; D gene: NA; CDR3 protein: CATSRDLPTEQYF; CDR3 DNA: TGTGCCACCAGCAGAGATCTACCAACGGAGCAGTACTTC
J gene: TRBJ1-2; V gene: TRBV24-1; clone size: few; D gene: NA; CDR3 protein: CATSETGYGYTF; CDR3 DNA: TGTGCCACCAGTGAGACAGGATATGGCTACACCTTC
J gene: TRBJ2-3; V gene: TRBV6-2/TRBV6-3; clone size: NA; D gene: NA; CDR3 protein: CASSNLRGGTDTQYF; CDR3 DNA: TGTGCCAGCAGTAACCTCCGGGGTGGCACAGATACGCAGTATTTT
J gene: TRBJ1-2; V gene: TRBV27; clone size: few; D gene: NA; CDR3 protein: CASSGTGNYGYTF; CDR3 DNA: TGTGCCAGCAGTGGAACAGGGAACTATGGCTACACCTTC
J gene: TRBJ1-5; V gene: TRBV20-1; clone size: NA; D gene: TRBD1; CDR3 protein: CSASRGQGSGQPQHF; CDR3 DNA: TGCAGTGCTAGTAGGGGACAGGGGTCCGGTCAGCCCCAGCATTTT
J gene: TRBJ1-2; V gene: TRBV20-1; clone size: NA; D gene: NA; CDR3 protein: CSAREPGFYGYTF; CDR3 DNA: TGCAGTGCGAGAGAGCCAGGTTTCTATGGCTACACCTTC
J gene: TRBJ1-1; V gene: TRBV6-1; clone size: NA; D gene: NA; CDR3 protein: CASSPRNGPRVNTEAFF; CDR3 DNA: TGTGCCAGCAGTCCTAGAAATGGACCCAGGGTGAACACTGAAGCTTTCTTT
J gene: TRBJ2-5; V gene: TRBV5-8; clone size: NA; D gene: TRBD2; CDR3 protein: CASSPARGSGDQETQYF; CDR3 DNA: TGTGCCAGCAGCCCAGCTCGGGGTAGCGGGGACCAAGAGACCCAGTACTTC
J gene: TRBJ1-2; V gene: TRBV30; clone size: NA; D gene: NA; CDR3 protein: CAWKRLLGYGYTF; CDR3 DNA: TGTGCCTGGAAAAGGCTCCTCGGCTATGGCTACACCTTC
J gene: TRBJ2-1; V gene: TRBV20-1; clone size: NA; D gene: NA; CDR3 protein: CSAKSGSSYNEQFF; CDR3 DNA: TGCAGTGCTAAGAGCGGTAGCTCCTACAATGAGCAGTTCTTC
J gene: TRBJ2-7; V gene: TRBV9; clone size: medium-sized; D gene: NA; CDR3 protein: CASSVGGGGSMYEQYF; CDR3 DNA: TGTGCCAGCAGCGTAGGAGGGGGTGGAAGCATGTACGAGCAGTACTTC
J gene: TRBJ1-2; V gene: TRBV19; clone size: NA; D gene: TRBD1; CDR3 protein: CASNLGQGAYGYTF; CDR3 DNA: TGTGCCAGTAATTTGGGACAGGGAGCCTATGGCTACACCTTC
J gene: TRBJ1-1; V gene: TRBV10-1; clone size: few; D gene: NA; CDR3 protein: CASSDRWDTEAFF; CDR3 DNA: TGCGCCAGCAGTGACCGGTGGGACACTGAAGCTTTCTTT
J gene: TRBJ2-5; V gene: TRBV3-1; clone size: NA; D gene: TRBD2; CDR3 protein: CASSQDRAGVGLETQYF; CDR3 DNA: TGTGCCAGCAGCCAAGATCGAGCGGGGGTCGGTTTGGAGACCCAGTACTTC
J gene: TRBJ2-3; V gene: TRBV5-4; clone size: NA; D gene: NA; CDR3 protein: CASSLAGILTDTQYF; CDR3 DNA: TGTGCCAGCAGCTTGGCGGGGATTCTCACAGATACGCAGTATTTT